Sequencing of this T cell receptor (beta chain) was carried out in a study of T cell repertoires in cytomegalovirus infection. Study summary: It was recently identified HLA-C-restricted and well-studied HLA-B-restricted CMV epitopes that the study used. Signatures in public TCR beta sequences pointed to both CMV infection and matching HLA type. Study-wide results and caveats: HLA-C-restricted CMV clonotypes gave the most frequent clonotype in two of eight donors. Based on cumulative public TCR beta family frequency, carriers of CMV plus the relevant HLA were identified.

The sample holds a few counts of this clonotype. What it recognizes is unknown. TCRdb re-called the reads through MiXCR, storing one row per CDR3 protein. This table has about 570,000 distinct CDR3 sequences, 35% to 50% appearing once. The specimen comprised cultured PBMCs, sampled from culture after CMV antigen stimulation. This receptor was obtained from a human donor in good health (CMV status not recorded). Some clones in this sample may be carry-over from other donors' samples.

The CDR3 nucleotides are TGTGCCAGCAGCTTTTTCCGGGAGAACACTGAAGCTTTCTTT. This encodes CASSFFRENTEAFF. The chain links TRBV7-6 to TRBJ1-1; no clear D gene. This CDR3 region has 14 residues. Trimming took 3 bases from V and 1 from J, leaving 9 bases between them. Per germline, CDR1 SGHVS and CDR2 FNYEAQ.